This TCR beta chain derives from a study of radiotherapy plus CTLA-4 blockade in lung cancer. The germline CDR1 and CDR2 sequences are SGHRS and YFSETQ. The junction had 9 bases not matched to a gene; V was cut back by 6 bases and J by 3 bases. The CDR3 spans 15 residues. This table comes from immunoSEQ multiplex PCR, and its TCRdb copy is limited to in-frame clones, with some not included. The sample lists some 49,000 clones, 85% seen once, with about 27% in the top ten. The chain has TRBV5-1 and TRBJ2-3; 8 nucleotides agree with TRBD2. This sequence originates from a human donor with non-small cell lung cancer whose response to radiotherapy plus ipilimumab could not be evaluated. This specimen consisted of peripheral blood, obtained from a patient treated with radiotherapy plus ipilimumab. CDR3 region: CASTPRGGRTDTQYF. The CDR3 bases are TGCGCCAGCACCCCCCGGGGGGGGCGTACAGATACGCAGTATTTT. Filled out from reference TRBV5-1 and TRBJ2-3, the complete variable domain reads KAGVTQTPRYLIKTRGQQVTLSCSPISGHRSVSWYQQTPGQGLQFLFEYFSETQRNKGNFPGRFSGRQFSNSRSEMNVSTLELGDSALYLCASTPRGGRTDTQYFGPGTRLTVL.